This T cell receptor (beta chain) came from a study of blood T cell repertoires in COVID-19. Across the whole study: There were acute and convalescent COVID-19 samples, and they came from the United States, Italy and Spain. T cells, B-cell-depleted T cells, or PBMCs supplied cDNA or gDNA.

V was shortened by 5 bases and J by 5 bases, with 9 bases between the two germline ends. The CDR3 runs to 11 residues. Germline lookup yields CDR1 DFQATT and CDR2 SNEGSKA (reference sequence). Profiled with immunoSEQ multiplex PCR; TCRdb holds only in-frame clones, not every one. Here the sample spans tens of thousands of clones, about 90% being singletons. The clonotype comes from a man older than 75 with active COVID-19. This sequence joins TRBV20-1 and TRBJ1-2; D is possibly TRBD1 (5 bases). What was sequenced was peripheral blood. The CDR3 DNA reads as TGCAGTGCTGGGGGACTGTATGGCTACACCTTC. It yields the protein CSAGGLYGYTF.